The text below deals with one T cell receptor beta chain. Its antigen target is currently unknown. From each donor, an approximately 2.3 ml peripheral blood sample was collected into PAXgene tubes and kept at -80 degrees C. Without any T cell sorting, total RNA was extracted from whole blood using the PAXgene blood miRNA kit on an automated QIAcube. Peripheral blood from monozygotic twin pairs concordant or discordant for inflammatory bowel disease was subjected to deep TCRalpha and TCRbeta repertoire profiling with unique molecular barcoding. Smoking habits were recorded for all twin pairs, and individuals were classified as current, former or never smokers. Library generation was performed with 5' RACE. The input for every TCR library was around 3,600 ng of total RNA. For each sample, cDNA synthesis was carried out in eight separate reactions using SMARTScribe reverse transcriptase. Unique molecular identifiers containing a 6-nucleotide sample barcode were introduced through template switching during cDNA synthesis. TCRalpha and TCRbeta cDNA was amplified by two nested PCRs of about 15 and 9 cycles, with bead purification after each PCR. Before amplification, the cDNA was both treated with uracil DNA-glycosylase and purified with the QIAquick PCR purification kit. The second PCR added Illumina TruSeq-compatible adapters along with sample-specific barcodes. TapeStation and Qubit were used to check library quality and concentration, and 4 to 6.5 ng of each library went into the pool. Sequencing of pooled libraries was carried out on an Illumina HiSeq2500 single-index Rapid Run using 2 x 100 bp reads and custom sequencing primers. In the original analysis: MiGEC version 1.2.6 was used for UMI-based consensus assembly to correct PCR and sequencing errors. V(D)J alignment, clonotype assembly and CDR3 extraction were performed with MiXCR version 2.1.1. To normalise gene usage, clonotype sharing and MAIT/NKT TCR abundance, the analysis used the top 1000, 10 000 and 20 000 clonotypes per sample. After downsampling to 27 000 UMIs, diversity was calculated as the inverse Simpson index using the vegan R package. Paired Mann-Whitney U tests were applied to discordant twin pairs, and Benjamini-Hochberg correction was used for multiple testing. Based on TCRdb reprocessing of the reads, there is one entry per CDR3 protein sequence, and DNA is missing. The authors' filters were not applied to this entry. The sample table holds some 170,000 distinct CDR3 sequences. 2.4% of the sample comes from the top ten.

These data belong to a study of monozygotic twins with inflammatory bowel disease (dated by TCRdb to between 2018 and 2021). About the full investigation: The full study comprised 28 monozygotic twin pairs: nine German pairs (four IBD-concordant, five IBD-discordant) and 19 IBD-discordant Danish pairs. The search for disease-associated traits relied mainly on comparing IBD patients with their genetically identical healthy co-twins within discordant pairs. Each individual had, on average, about 151 000 unique TCRalpha sequences and 181 000 unique TCRbeta sequences available for analysis. Broad study findings and their caveats: Because patients were on differing immunosuppressive treatments, the repertoires may have picked up extra background noise and inter-individual variability. Different T cell subtypes could not be distinguished in the analysis. The results gave no support for a single strong signal or clonotype linked to IBD. IBD patients had lower TCRbeta repertoire diversity, measured by the inverse Simpson index, than their healthy co-twins. Compared with healthy twins, IBD patients had fewer clonotypes in common with other individuals, a difference most pronounced in patients showing signs of disease activity. No difference in repertoire similarity was observed between concordant and discordant twins, possibly owing to limited statistical power.

Sequences were obtained from blood. This clonotype originated in a human donor with ulcerative colitis or Crohn's disease, or a healthy co-twin of an affected twin (not recorded which).

Here the CDR3 is given as CASSPRGLVGQETQYF. Recombination connected TRBV7-9 to TRBJ2-5; the TCRdb D gene call, TRBD2, has no DNA to confirm it. The germline V gene (reference sequence) provides CDR1 SEHNR and CDR2 FQNEAQ. From the cysteine up to the phenylalanine, the CDR3 has a length of 16 residues. No DNA is recorded.